Listed below are T cell receptor beta chains from one sample, sequenced in a study of blood T cell repertoires in COVID-19. The repertoire was sequenced with immunoSEQ multiplex PCR; TCRdb's copy has only in-frame clones and lacks some. The table lists some 78,000 clones, around nine tenths of them singletons. What was sequenced was peripheral blood. The receptors shown here come from a man between 65 and 85 years old with active or convalescent COVID-19. CDR3s include the opening cysteine and the closing phenylalanine or tryptophan. A D gene is named only where the DNA matches it firmly. Clone sizes are given selectively: once, few, many, or a class where the clone is expanded.

>TRBD1|TRBJ1-3|TRBV6-5|-
TGTGCCAGCGATGGCCGGGACAGGGGACTCCCCATATATTTT
CASDGRDRGLPIYF
>TRBD2|TRBJ2-7|TRBV2|-
TGTGCCAGCAGTGGACTGCCGGGACTAGCGGGAGCCTACGAGCAGTACTTC
CASSGLPGLAGAYEQYF
>TRBD1|TRBJ1-2|TRBV28|-
TGTGCCAGCACCCCCGGGGGACAGTCCTATGGCTACACCTTC
CASTPGGQSYGYTF
>-|TRBJ1-1|TRBV7-6|-
TGTGCCAGCAGTCGACAGGCCATGAACACTGAAGCTTTCTTT
CASSRQAMNTEAFF
>TRBD1|TRBJ2-2|TRBV5-6|once
TGTGCCAGCAGCCTTCTAAACCGGGACAGGGTGAGACGCGGGGAGCTGTTTTTT
CASSLLNRDRVRRGELFF
>-|TRBJ1-2|TRBV30|-
TGTGCCTGGAGTGTACTGGGCCGGACTAACTATGGCTACACCTTC
CAWSVLGRTNYGYTF
>-|TRBJ2-1|TRBV7-6|-
TGTGCCAGCAGCTCACGAAGGACTCCTGACAATGAGCAGTTCTTC
CASSSRRTPDNEQFF
>-|TRBJ1-1|TRBV2|-
TGTGCCAGCAGCCCGATACCTAGGGGAGGGGCTCGGAACACTGAAGCTTTCTTT
CASSPIPRGGARNTEAFF
>TRBD1|TRBJ1-2|TRBV30|-
TGTGCCTGGAGAGGGGGGACAGGGGCTAAATCAAGCGGCTACACCTTC
CAWRGGTGAKSSGYTF
>TRBD1|TRBJ1-1|TRBV7-2|-
TGTGCCAGCAGCTCAAACACGGGGACAGGGGGCCTGAACACTGAAGCTTTCTTT
CASSSNTGTGGLNTEAFF
>TRBD1|TRBJ2-3|TRBV28|once
TGTGCCAGCAGCGCCCCAGGGGGCCCGAGCACAGATACGCAGTATTTT
CASSAPGGPSTDTQYF
>-|TRBJ1-1|TRBV5-1|once
TGCGCCAGCAGCTTGGACGGTGCAAACACTGAAGCTTTCTTT
CASSLDGANTEAFF
>-|TRBJ2-5|TRBV19|-
TGTGCCAGTAGTATAGGTGTGACAGCACCTCAAGAGACCCAGTACTTC
CASSIGVTAPQETQYF
>-|TRBJ1-2|TRBV2|once
TGTGCCAGCAGCACAGTACTCTCGTCCTATGGCTACACCTTC
CASSTVLSSYGYTF
>TRBD2|TRBJ2-7|TRBV6-2/TRBV6-3|-
TGTGCCAGCAGCCAGGGACTAGCGGGGCGCAACTACGAGCAGTACTTC
CASSQGLAGRNYEQYF
>TRBD1|TRBJ2-3|TRBV7-9|once
TGTGCCAGCAGCTCCGGGACAGGGAACACAGATACGCAGTATTTT
CASSSGTGNTDTQYF
>-|TRBJ1-1|TRBV29-1|-
TGCAGCGTCTTCGGGGGGGCTTCTAACACTGAAGCTTTCTTT
CSVFGGASNTEAFF
>TRBD1|TRBJ1-2|TRBV9|-
TGTGCCAGCAGCCCGGGGACAGTTGGCACTGATGGCTACACCTTC
CASSPGTVGTDGYTF
>-|TRBJ1-5|TRBV19|-
TGTGCCAGTAGTTACTCTCGGGGTCAGCCCCAGCATTTT
CASSYSRGQPQHF
>TRBD2|TRBJ2-1|TRBV4-2|-
TGTGCCAGCAGCCAAGATCAGCGGGGGAACAATGAGCAGTTCTTC
CASSQDQRGNNEQFF
>-|TRBJ1-6|TRBV10-3|-
TGTGCCATCAGTGATAATGGCAACTATAATTCACCCCTCCACTTT
CAISDNGNYNSPLHF
>-|TRBJ2-7|TRBV6-5|-
TGTGCCACTTGGCATATCTACGAGCAGTACTTC
CATWHIYEQYF
>-|TRBJ1-4|TRBV9|-
TGTGCCAGCAGCGTAGGAGTGAATAATGAAAAACTGTTTTTT
CASSVGVNNEKLFF
>TRBD2|TRBJ2-3|TRBV6-4|medium-sized
TGTGCCAGCAGTGACACCACTAGCGGGGCTACAGATACGCAGTATTTT
CASSDTTSGATDTQYF
>TRBD2|TRBJ2-1|TRBV5-1|-
TGCGCCAGCAGCTGGGGACTAGCGGGGGCCCAATACAATGAGCAGTTCTTC
CASSWGLAGAQYNEQFF
>-|TRBJ2-7|TRBV4-3|-
TGCGCCAGCAGCCAAGAGGAAGGGGCCTCCTACGAGCAGTACTTC
CASSQEEGASYEQYF
>-|TRBJ1-6|TRBV5-1|-
TGCGCCAGCAGCTTAAAATTGACAGATTATAATTCACCCCTCCACTTT
CASSLKLTDYNSPLHF
>TRBD1|TRBJ2-7|TRBV4-3|-
TGCGCCAGCAGCCACGGACAGGGTGGCTACGAGCAGTACTTC
CASSHGQGGYEQYF
>TRBD1|TRBJ1-2|TRBV7-2|-
TGTGCCAGCAGCTTAAGGACAGGGGGCGCTGGCTATGGCTACACCTTC
CASSLRTGGAGYGYTF
>-|TRBJ1-4|TRBV3-1/TRBV3-2|-
TGTGCCAGCAGCCAAGTATCACAGGGCTCTAATGAAAAACTGTTTTTT
CASSQVSQGSNEKLFF
>-|TRBJ1-5|TRBV30|-
TGTGCCTGGAGTGTAGCGGACCAGCCCCAGCATTTT
CAWSVADQPQHF
>-|TRBJ2-5|TRBV6-5|-
TGTGCCAGCAGTTATAATCTCGAGGAGACCCAGTACTTC
CASSYNLEETQYF
>TRBD1|TRBJ1-1|TRBV12-3/TRBV12-4|-
TGTGCCAGCAGACGTGACAGGGGGGGCGAAGCTTTCTTT
CASRRDRGGEAFF
>-|TRBJ2-4|TRBV6-4|-
TGTGCCAGCAGGCTCCAGGGCCTTCGGCTAATGAAAAACATTCAGTACTTC
CASRLQGLRLMKNIQYF
>-|TRBJ2-1|TRBV5-1|-
TGCGCCAGCAGCTTTTCCGGAGATGAGCAGTTCTTC
CASSFSGDEQFF
>-|TRBJ1-5|TRBV4-3|few
TGCGCCAGCAGCCAAGATCTAACAGGCAATCAGCCCCAGCATTTT
CASSQDLTGNQPQHF
>TRBD1|TRBJ1-5|TRBV5-6|-
TGTGCCAGCAGCTTCGCACAGGGGTACAATCAGCCCCAGCATTTT
CASSFAQGYNQPQHF
>TRBD1|TRBJ1-2|TRBV19|-
TGTGCCAGTAGCTGGGACAGGCGGAACTATGGCTACACCTTC
CASSWDRRNYGYTF
>-|TRBJ2-7|TRBV12-3/TRBV12-4|-
TGTGCCAGCAGTTTAGCGCCTAACGAGCAGTACTTC
CASSLAPNEQYF
>TRBD1|TRBJ1-2|TRBV5-4|-
TGTGCCAGCAGCCGAATAATGGACAGGCCCAACTATGGCTACACCTTC
CASSRIMDRPNYGYTF
>TRBD1|TRBJ2-7|TRBV6-2/TRBV6-3|-
TGTGCCAGCAGCCGCGACTTGGACAGGACTGACTACGAGCAGTACTTC
CASSRDLDRTDYEQYF
>-|TRBJ2-1|TRBV19|once
TGTGCCAGTAGTATAGGGGCTAGCAAATACAATGAGCAGTTCTTC
CASSIGASKYNEQFF
>TRBD2|TRBJ2-7|TRBV6-5|-
TGTGCCAGCACCGATAGCGGGGGCCTCTACGAGCAGTACTTC
CASTDSGGLYEQYF
>-|TRBJ1-1|TRBV27|once
TGTGCCACTAATACTTTCCAACAGGGCGTGAACACTGAAGCTTTCTTT
CATNTFQQGVNTEAFF
>TRBD1|TRBJ2-7|TRBV18|-
TGTGCCAGCTCACCACCGGGACAGCCTTACGAGCAGTACTTC
CASSPPGQPYEQYF
>-|TRBJ2-2|TRBV18|-
TGTGCCAGCTCACCGTACAGGTCGAACACCGGGGAGCTGTTTTTT
CASSPYRSNTGELFF
>-|TRBJ2-3|TRBV11-2|-
TGTGCCAGCAGCTTAGATCGGGTAGCAGGCACAGATACGCAGTATTTT
CASSLDRVAGTDTQYF
>TRBD1|TRBJ1-2|TRBV28|-
TGTGCCAGCAGTTCCCCCAGGGGGTTCCGCTATGGCTACACCTTC
CASSSPRGFRYGYTF
>-|TRBJ1-3|TRBV10-1|-
TGCGCCAGCAGTGAGTCGACCGGGAACGGAAACACCATATATTTT
CASSESTGNGNTIYF
>-|TRBJ2-3|TRBV19|-
TGTGCCAGCCGTGGATTTGTGGAGGGTGTGACAGATACGCAGTATTTT
CASRGFVEGVTDTQYF
>TRBD1|TRBJ2-7|TRBV7-2|-
TGTGCCAGCAGGGACCTGACAGGGCCCCATTCCTACGAGCAGTACTTC
CASRDLTGPHSYEQYF
>TRBD1|TRBJ2-7|TRBV4-2|-
TGTGCCAGCAGCCAAGTCATAGGGACAGGGGGCTACGAGCAGTACTTC
CASSQVIGTGGYEQYF
>-|TRBJ2-7|TRBV10-3|-
TGTGCCATCAATAACGACATTCCCTACGAGCAGTACTTC
CAINNDIPYEQYF
>-|TRBJ2-7|TRBV5-4|-
TGTGCCAGCAGCTTGGATCTGGGCGACTACGAGCAGTACTTC
CASSLDLGDYEQYF